One sample yielded the 10 T cell receptor beta chains listed below, sequenced in a study of blood T cell repertoires in COVID-19. Some clones are missing from TCRdb's copy, which holds only in-frame ones; the method was immunoSEQ multiplex PCR. The sample has 300,000 to 400,000 clones; 85% are singletons. Sequenced material: PBMCs or T cells enriched from blood (not recorded which). The receptors were gathered from a woman aged 25-40 years who had been exposed to COVID-19.

The rearrangement uses TRBV9 and TRBJ2-3, with 12 positions matching TRBD2. With V trimmed by 0 bases and J by 8 bases, 4 bases remained unmatched. CDR1 is SGDLS, CDR2 YYNGEE, per germline. The CDR3 totals 15 residues. The CDR3: CASSVATSGSLTQYF. CDR3 DNA: TGTGCCAGCAGCGTAGCGACTAGCGGGAGTCTTACGCAGTATTTT. Based on the CDR3 plus reference TRBV9 and TRBJ2-3, the full variable domain is DSGVTQTPKHLITATGQRVTLRCSPRSGDLSVYWYQQSLDQGLQFLIQYYNGEERAKGNILERFSAQQFPDLHSELNLSSLELGDSALYFCASSVATSGSLTQYFGPGTRLTVL.

The chain uses TRBV6-4 and TRBJ2-3, with 11 bases that match TRBD2. Germline CDR1 MRHNA, CDR2 SNTAGT. This CDR3 has 16 residues. V lost 4 bases to trimming and J lost 3 bases; unmatched junction nucleotides: 6. This chain's CDR3 is CASSVALAGGTDTQYF. The CDR3 DNA sequence: TGTGCCAGCAGTGTCGCCTTAGCGGGGGGGACAGATACGCAGTATTTT.

The chain employs TRBV9 and TRBJ2-7; the match to TRBD1 covers 11 bases. Germline lookup yields CDR1 SGDLS and CDR2 YYNGEE. J gave up 7 bases and V 3 bases, and 6 bases lay outside the gene matches. This CDR3 contains 14 residues. The CDR3: CASSAGQGAREQYF. In DNA form, the CDR3 reads TGTGCCAGCAGCGCCGGACAGGGGGCGCGAGAGCAGTACTTC.

This clone was recorded once. This chain uses TRBV5-1 with TRBJ1-4; D remains ambiguous. This CDR3 has 17 amino acids. The germline V and J ends were trimmed by 1 base and 0 bases, with 13 bases remaining between them. From germline, CDR1 is SGHRS and CDR2 YFSETQ. The CDR3 coding sequence is TGCGCCAGCAGCTTGTCGGGTCAGACGGCAACTAATGAAAAACTGTTTTTT. Translating gives CASSLSGQTATNEKLFF.

The chain employs TRBV5-1 and TRBJ1-6; weak D call: TRBD1 (5 bases). The CDR3 covers 15 residues. CDR1 is SGHRS, CDR2 YFSETQ, per germline. V gave up 5 bases and J gave up 3 bases, with 12 bases separating them. The CDR3 protein is CASRVTQVYNSPLHF. The DNA for the CDR3 is TGCGCCAGCAGAGTGACACAGGTCTATAATTCACCCCTCCACTTT.

This rearrangement joins TRBV5-1 to TRBJ2-7; maybe TRBD2 (6 bases). Germline V lookup: CDR1 SGHRS, CDR2 YFSETQ. This CDR3 contains 14 residues. Trimming shortened V by 0 bases and J by 0 bases, and 7 bases separated the two germline ends. In DNA form, the CDR3 reads TGCGCCAGCAGCTTGGGGACTAACTCCTACGAGCAGTACTTC. Its translation: CASSLGTNSYEQYF.

CDR3 DNA: TGTGCCAGCAGCTTTCTTGGACTCCCGTTGGAGACCCAGTACTTC. Translation: CASSFLGLPLETQYF. The gene calls are TRBV11-2 and TRBJ2-5, with a possible D match to TRBD2 (5 bases). Germline CDR1 reads SGHAT; CDR2 reads FQNNGV. The CDR3 has 15 residues. V was clipped by 3 bases and J by 5 bases, with 16 bases between them. Complete variable domain (other parts from reference TRBV11-2 and TRBJ2-5): EAGVAQSPRYKIIEKRQSVAFWCNPISGHATLYWYQQILGQGPKLLIQFQNNGVVDDSQLPKDRFSAERLKGVDSTLKIQPAKLEDSAVYLCASSFLGLPLETQYFGPGTRLLVL.

This clone came up once. J is TRBJ2-1 and V is TRBV27; 13 nucleotides match TRBD2. CDR1 and CDR2 from the germline V gene are MNHEY and SMNVEV (reference sequence). This CDR3 has 16 amino acids. The V segment lost 4 bases and the J segment 3 bases; nucleotides outside the gene matches: 3. The CDR3 bases are TGTGCCAGCAGTTGGACTAGCGGGAGTGGCTACAATGAGCAGTTCTTC. This gives the protein CASSWTSGSGYNEQFF.

The rearrangement uses TRBV29-1 and TRBJ2-5; 9 bases map to TRBD1. The germline V gene encodes CDR1 SQVTM and CDR2 ANQGSEA. The CDR3 consists of 12 residues. Germline trimming cut 8 bases from V and 1 base from J; bases unmatched to any gene: 2. The chain's CDR3 is CSSGQGQETQYF. In nucleotides, the CDR3 is TGCAGCTCGGGACAGGGCCAAGAGACCCAGTACTTC.

The V call is TRBV24-1, the J call TRBJ1-4, with 8 nucleotides matching TRBD1. The CDR3 is made up of 15 amino acids. In germline, CDR1 is KGHDR, CDR2 SFDVKD. The ends lost 3 bases at V and 4 bases at J; junction bases unmatched: 3. The CDR3 protein is CATSDPGQVNEKLFF. CDR3 nucleotides: TGTGCCACCAGTGATCCGGGACAGGTTAATGAAAAACTGTTTTTT.